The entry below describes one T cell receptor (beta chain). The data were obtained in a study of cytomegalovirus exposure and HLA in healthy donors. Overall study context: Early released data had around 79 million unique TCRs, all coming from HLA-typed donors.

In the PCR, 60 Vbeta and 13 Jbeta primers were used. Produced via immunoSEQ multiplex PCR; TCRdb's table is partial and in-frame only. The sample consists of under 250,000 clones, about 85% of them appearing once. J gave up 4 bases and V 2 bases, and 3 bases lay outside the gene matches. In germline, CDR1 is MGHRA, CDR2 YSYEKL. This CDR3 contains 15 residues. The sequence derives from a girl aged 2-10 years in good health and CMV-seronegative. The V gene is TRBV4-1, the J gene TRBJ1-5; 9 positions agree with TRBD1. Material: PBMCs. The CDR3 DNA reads TGCGCCAGCAGCCAACTGGGGACAGGGAATCAGCCCCAGCATTTT. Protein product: CASSQLGTGNQPQHF.